Sequencing of this T cell receptor (beta chain) was carried out in a study of blood T cell repertoires in COVID-19. Study at large: Spain, Italy and the United States supplied samples that represented acute and convalescent COVID-19. T cells, B-cell-depleted T cells, or PBMCs provided the cDNA or gDNA that served as material.

After removal of 6 bases from V and 5 bases from J, the junction contained 7 bases not matched to a gene. The CDR3 is 14 residues long. Germline lookup yields CDR1 SGHTA and CDR2 FQGTGA. How the authors handled the data: Estimated nucleated cell counts came from reference gene primer amplification. Sequencing used immunoSEQ multiplex PCR; TCRdb keeps in-frame clones, though not all of them. V and J calls and clone size come straight from that table; D and trimming were deduced from the DNA. Of about 44,000 clones listed, 84% are singletons. The TCR sequence derives from a human donor in a cohort sampled during active COVID-19. Sequencing used peripheral blood. The rearrangement joins TRBV7-3 to TRBJ1-2, with TRBD1 matching 9 bases. The CDR3 nucleotides read TGTGCCAGCAGTCCGGACAGGGGCCGGTATGGCTACACCTTC. Translated, it gives CASSPDRGRYGYTF.